This T cell receptor beta chain comes out of a study of cytomegalovirus exposure and HLA in healthy donors. Use of 60 Vbeta and 13 Jbeta primers characterized the PCR. Sequencing used immunoSEQ multiplex PCR; TCRdb keeps in-frame clones, though not all of them. The table for this sample gives about 49,000 clones. Notes on the study in general: There were several of the most significant clusters that appeared linked to common viral pathogens in a later analysis.

Remarks on this clone: Its antigen is still unknown.

Material for sequencing was PBMCs. The clonotype comes from a man aged 18 to 30 in good health and CMV-seropositive.

DNA of the CDR3: TGCAGCGTTGATCTCACTCAAGAGACCCAGTACTTC. Amino acids: CSVDLTQETQYF. The rearrangement joins TRBV29-1 to TRBJ2-5, with unresolved D. Trimming took 3 bases from V and 2 from J, leaving 7 bases between them. CDR1 is SQVTM and CDR2 is ANQGSEA in the germline V gene. This CDR3 spans 12 amino acids.